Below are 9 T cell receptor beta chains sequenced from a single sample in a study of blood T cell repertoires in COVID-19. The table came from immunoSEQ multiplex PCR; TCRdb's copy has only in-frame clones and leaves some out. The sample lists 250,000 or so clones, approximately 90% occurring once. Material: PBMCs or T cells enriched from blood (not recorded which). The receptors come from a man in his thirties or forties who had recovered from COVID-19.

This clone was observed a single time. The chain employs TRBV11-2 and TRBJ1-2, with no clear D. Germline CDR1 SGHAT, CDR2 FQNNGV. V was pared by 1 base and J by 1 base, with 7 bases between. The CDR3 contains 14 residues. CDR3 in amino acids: CASSLGGSNYGYTF. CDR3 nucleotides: TGTGCCAGCAGCTTAGGTGGCAGTAACTATGGCTACACCTTC.

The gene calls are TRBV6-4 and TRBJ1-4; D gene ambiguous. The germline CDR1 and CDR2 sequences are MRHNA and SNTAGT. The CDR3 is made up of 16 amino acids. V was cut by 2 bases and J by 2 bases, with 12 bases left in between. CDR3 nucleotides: TGTGCCAGCAGTGACGAGGGAGGAGTGACTAATGAAAAACTGTTTTTT. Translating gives CASSDEGGVTNEKLFF.

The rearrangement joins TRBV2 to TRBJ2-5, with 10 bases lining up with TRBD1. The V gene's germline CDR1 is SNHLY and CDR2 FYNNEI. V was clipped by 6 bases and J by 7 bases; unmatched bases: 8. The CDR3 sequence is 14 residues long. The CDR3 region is CASSIGQGVPTQYF. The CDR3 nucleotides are TGTGCCAGCAGCATAGGACAGGGGGTCCCGACCCAGTACTTC. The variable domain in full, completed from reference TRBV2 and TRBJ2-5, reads EPEVTQTPSHQVTQMGQEVILRCVPISNHLYFYWYRQILGQKVEFLVSFYNNEISEKSEIFDDQFSVERPDGSNFTLKIRSTKLEDSAMYFCASSIGQGVPTQYFGPGTRLLVL.

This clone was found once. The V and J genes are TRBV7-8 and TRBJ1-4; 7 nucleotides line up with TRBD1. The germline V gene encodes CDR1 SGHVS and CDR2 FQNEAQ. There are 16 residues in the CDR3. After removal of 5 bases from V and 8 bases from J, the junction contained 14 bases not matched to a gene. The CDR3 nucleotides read TGTGCCAGCAGCCCAACGTTTGACAGGGTAGGAGAAAAACTGTTTTTT. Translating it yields CASSPTFDRVGEKLFF.

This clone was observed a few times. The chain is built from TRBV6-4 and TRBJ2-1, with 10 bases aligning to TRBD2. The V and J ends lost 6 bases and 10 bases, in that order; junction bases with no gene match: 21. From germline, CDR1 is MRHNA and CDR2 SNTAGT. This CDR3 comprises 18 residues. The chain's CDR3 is CASSDADYGAGGLGEQFF. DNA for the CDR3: TGTGCCAGCAGCGATGCTGACTACGGAGCGGGAGGGCTAGGGGAGCAGTTCTTC.

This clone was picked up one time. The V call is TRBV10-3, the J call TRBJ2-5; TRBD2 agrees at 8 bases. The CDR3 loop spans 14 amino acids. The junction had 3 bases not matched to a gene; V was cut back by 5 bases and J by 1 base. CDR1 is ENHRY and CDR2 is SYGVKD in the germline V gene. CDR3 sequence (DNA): TGTGCCATCAGTCCCCTAGCGGGCCAAGAGACCCAGTACTTC. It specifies CAISPLAGQETQYF.

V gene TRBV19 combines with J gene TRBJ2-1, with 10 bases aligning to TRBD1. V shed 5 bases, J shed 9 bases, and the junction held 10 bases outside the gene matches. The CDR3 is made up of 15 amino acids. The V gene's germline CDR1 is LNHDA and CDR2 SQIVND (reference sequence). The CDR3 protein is CASSARRDRGSEQFF. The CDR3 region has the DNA TGTGCCAGTAGTGCCCGACGGGACAGGGGTAGTGAGCAGTTCTTC.

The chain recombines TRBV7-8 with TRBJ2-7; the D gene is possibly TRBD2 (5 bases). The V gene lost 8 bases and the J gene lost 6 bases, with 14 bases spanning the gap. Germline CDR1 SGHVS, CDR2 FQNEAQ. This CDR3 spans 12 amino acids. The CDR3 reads CASSREGFEQYF. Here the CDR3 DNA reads TGTGCCAGCTCAAGAGAGGGCTTCGAGCAGTACTTC.

The CDR3 spells CASSPPGVTGVAYF. The DNA for the CDR3 is TGTGCCAGCTCACCACCTGGAGTAACGGGGGTCGCGTACTTC. The chain is built from TRBV18 and TRBJ2-7; D possibly corresponds to TRBD2 (6 bases). The germline V gene has CDR1 KGHSH and CDR2 LQKENI. The V end was cut by 0 bases, the J end by 12 bases, with 18 bases between. The CDR3 consists of 14 residues.